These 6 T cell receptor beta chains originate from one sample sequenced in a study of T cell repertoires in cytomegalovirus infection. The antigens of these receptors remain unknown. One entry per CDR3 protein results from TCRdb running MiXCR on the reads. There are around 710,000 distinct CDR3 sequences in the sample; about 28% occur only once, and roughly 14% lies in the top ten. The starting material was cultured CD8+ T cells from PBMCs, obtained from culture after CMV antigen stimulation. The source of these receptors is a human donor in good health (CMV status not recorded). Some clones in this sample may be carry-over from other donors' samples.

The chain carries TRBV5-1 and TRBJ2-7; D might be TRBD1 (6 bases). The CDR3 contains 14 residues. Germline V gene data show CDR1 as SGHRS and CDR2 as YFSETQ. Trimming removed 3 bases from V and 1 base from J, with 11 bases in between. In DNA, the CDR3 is TGCGCCAGCAGCTGGTGGGGGCCTTCCTACGAGCAGTACTTC. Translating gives CASSWWGPSYEQYF.

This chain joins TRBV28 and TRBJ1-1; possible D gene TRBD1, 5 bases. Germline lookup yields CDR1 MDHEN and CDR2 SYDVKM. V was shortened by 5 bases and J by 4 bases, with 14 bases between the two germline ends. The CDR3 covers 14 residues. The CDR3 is CASSRGAGTTEAFF. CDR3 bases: TGTGCCAGCAGTCGAGGCGCAGGGACCACTGAAGCTTTCTTT.

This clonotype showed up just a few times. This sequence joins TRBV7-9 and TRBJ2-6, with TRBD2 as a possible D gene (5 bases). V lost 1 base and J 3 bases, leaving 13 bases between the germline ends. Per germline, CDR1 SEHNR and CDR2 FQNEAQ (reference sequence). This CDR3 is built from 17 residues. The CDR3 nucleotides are TGTGCCAGCAGCTTAGATGGAGGTGAAAATGGGGCCAACGTCCTGACTTTC. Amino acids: CASSLDGGENGANVLTF.

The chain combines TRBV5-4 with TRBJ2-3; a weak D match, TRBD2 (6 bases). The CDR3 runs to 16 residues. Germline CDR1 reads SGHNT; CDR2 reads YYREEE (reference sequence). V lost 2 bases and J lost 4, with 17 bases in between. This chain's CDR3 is CASSFLEGLGSDTQYF. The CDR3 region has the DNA TGTGCCAGCAGCTTTTTGGAGGGTTTAGGGTCAGATACGCAGTATTTT.

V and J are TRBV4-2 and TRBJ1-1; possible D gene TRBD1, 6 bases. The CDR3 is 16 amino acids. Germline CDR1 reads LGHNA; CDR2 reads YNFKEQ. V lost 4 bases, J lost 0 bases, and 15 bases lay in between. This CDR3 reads CASSPAATGLNTEAFF. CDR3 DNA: TGTGCCAGCAGCCCCGCCGCGACAGGTCTGAACACTGAAGCTTTCTTT.

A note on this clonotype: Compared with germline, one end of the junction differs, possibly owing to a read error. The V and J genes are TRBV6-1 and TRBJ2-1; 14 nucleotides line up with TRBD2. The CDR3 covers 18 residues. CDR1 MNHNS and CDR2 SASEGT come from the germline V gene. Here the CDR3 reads CAGSETSGGAIRYNEQFF. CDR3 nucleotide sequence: TGTGCCGGCAGCGAGACTAGCGGGGGGGCTATACGCTACAATGAGCAGTTCTTC.